A single sample is the source of the 8 T cell receptor beta chains below, sequenced in a study of regulatory T cells in long-lasting Graves disease. Time point noted: newly diagnosed GD, antithyroid drugs for less than 3 months. From PBMCs, RNA was extracted and then used to make the TCR library. Library construction for TCR beta used iRepertoire HTBI primers and Arm-PCR of CDR3 regions. TCRdb analysed the multiplex PCR reads with MiXCR anew, one entry per CDR3 protein. This sample carries roughly 560,000 distinct CDR3 sequences, about 16% of them seen once, and the ten largest clones take about 25%. The sample was also reused in another study, on T cells in Graves' hyperthyroidism and ophthalmopathy.

Sequencing was performed on peripheral blood mononuclear cells (PBMCs), taken at new diagnosis, from a patient treated with antithyroid drugs. Receptors were obtained from a woman aged 40-60 years with Graves disease.

The chain is built from TRBV6-5 and TRBJ1-1; D gene unclear. CDR3 length equals 15 residues. V dropped 2 bases and J dropped 0 bases, with 10 bases sitting between them. Looked up from germline, CDR1 is MNHEY and CDR2 is SVGAGI. The CDR3 sequence is CASSYGTLMNTEAFF. In DNA, the CDR3 is TGTGCCAGCAGTTACGGCACATTAATGAACACTGAAGCTTTCTTT.

This clonotype was counted ten times or more. As DNA, the CDR3 is TGTGCCAGCAGTTCCGACAGGGGTATAGGGAACACTGAAGCTTTCTTT. This translates into CASSSDRGIGNTEAFF. The rearrangement joins TRBV27 to TRBJ1-1, with TRBD1 matching 8 bases. Trimming cost V 4 bases and J 1 base; bases outside gene matches: 8. The germline CDR1 and CDR2 sequences are MNHEY and SMNVEV (reference sequence). The CDR3 runs 16 residues.

This clonotype was seen many times. The CDR3 sequence is CASSLAGNYNEQFF. Written as DNA, the CDR3 is TGTGCCAGCAGCTTAGCAGGGAACTACAATGAGCAGTTCTTC. This chain connects TRBV7-8 to TRBJ2-1; D is ambiguous. The CDR3 loop spans 14 amino acids. The V gene lost 0 bases and the J gene lost 3 bases, with 6 bases spanning the gap. Germline V gene lookup returns CDR1 SGHVS and CDR2 FQNEAQ.

At least ten counts were recorded for this clonotype. The chain joins TRBV2 to TRBJ2-2; tentative D call: TRBD1 (6 bases). Trimming shortened V by 1 base and J by 0 bases, and 18 bases separated the two germline ends. Germline V gives CDR1 SNHLY, CDR2 FYNNEI. The CDR3 consists of 19 residues. For the CDR3, the DNA is TGTGCCAGCAGTGAAGTACTCATTCTGGACAGCGCGAACACCGGGGAGCTGTTTTTT. It codes for CASSEVLILDSANTGELFF.

This clonotype has at least ten counts. The chain couples TRBV27 to TRBJ2-3; D unresolved. The CDR3 runs to 13 residues. Germline lookup yields CDR1 MNHEY and CDR2 SMNVEV (reference sequence). The germline V and J ends were trimmed by 9 bases and 2 bases, with 12 bases remaining between them. CDR3 amino acids: CASSELVTDTQYF. CDR3 DNA: TGTGCCAGTTCAGAGCTAGTCACAGATACGCAGTATTTT.

Many counts were recorded for this clonotype. The J gene is TRBJ2-3, the V gene TRBV2; 7 bases match TRBD1. The V and J ends lost 6 bases and 5 bases, in that order; junction bases with no gene match: 11. The CDR3 is 15 amino acids. From germline, CDR1 is SNHLY and CDR2 FYNNEI. In DNA form, the CDR3 reads TGTGCCAGCAGGGACCAACCGGGACAGAGAGATACGCAGTATTTT. Amino acid sequence: CASRDQPGQRDTQYF.

This clonotype was detected only a few times. This sequence joins TRBV12-3 or TRBV12-4 and TRBJ1-1; D call uncertain. This CDR3 has 13 residues. The ends were cut back, 6 bases at V and 8 bases at J, with 16 bases in the middle. The CDR3 nucleotides are TGTGCCAGCAGCGTTAGAAGTCTTGGGGAAGCTTTCTTT. This codes for CASSVRSLGEAFF.

There are many counts of this clonotype. This chain joins TRBV13 and TRBJ1-4; maybe TRBD1 (6 bases). CDR1 is PRHDT, CDR2 FYEKMQ, per germline (reference sequence). CDR3 length equals 17 residues. V lost 4 bases and J lost 5, with 20 bases in between. The CDR3 DNA reads TGTGCCAGCAGCTCCTACCAAATACAGGGAATGAATGAAAAACTGTTTTTT. It yields the protein CASSSYQIQGMNEKLFF.